The 20 T cell receptor beta chains below all came from one sample that was sequenced in a study of blood T cell repertoires in COVID-19. The method was immunoSEQ multiplex PCR; TCRdb's version includes in-frame clones alone and lacks a portion of them. The sample has 200,000 to 250,000 clones; about nine tenths are singletons. The sample was peripheral blood. The source of these receptors is a man aged 55 to 70 with acute or convalescent COVID-19.

The chain uses TRBV29-1 and TRBJ2-6, with a tentative D call TRBD1 (6 bases). Between the trimmed V and J ends, which lost 5 bases and 2 bases, there was a span of 10 bases. This CDR3 is built from 14 residues. Germline V CDR1 and CDR2: SQVTM, ANQGSEA. The CDR3 protein is CSVMQGPGANVLTF. The DNA of the CDR3 is TGCAGCGTTATGCAGGGGCCTGGGGCCAACGTCCTGACTTTC.

This sequence joins TRBV7-9 and TRBJ2-3; the D gene is possibly TRBD1 (6 bases). The V end lost 5 bases, the J end lost 0 bases, and 21 bases lay between the germline ends. CDR1 and CDR2 from the germline V gene are SEHNR and FQNEAQ (reference sequence). The CDR3 loop spans 18 amino acids. The CDR3 is CASSPLAQGLTSTDTQYF. CDR3 DNA: TGTGCCAGCAGCCCGCTGGCACAGGGCTTGACTAGCACAGATACGCAGTATTTT.

V gene TRBV6-2 or TRBV6-3 combines with J gene TRBJ2-7; D gene uncertain. CDR1 MNHEY and CDR2 SVGEGT come from the germline V gene. The CDR3 contains 14 residues. V gave up 3 bases and J gave up 0 bases, with 9 bases separating them. The CDR3 reads CASSYSPSSYEQYF. In DNA, the CDR3 is TGTGCCAGCAGTTATAGCCCATCCTCCTACGAGCAGTACTTC.

V gene TRBV29-1 combines with J gene TRBJ2-1; 10 bases line up with TRBD2. The CDR3 has 16 amino acids. J gave up 3 bases and V 1 base, and 6 bases lay outside the gene matches. The germline CDR1 and CDR2 sequences are SQVTM and ANQGSEA. CDR3 DNA: TGCAGCGTTGAAGGGGCTAGCGGGGGATTCTACAATGAGCAGTTCTTC. Protein: CSVEGASGGFYNEQFF.

The chain has TRBV28 and TRBJ1-1; the D gene is possibly TRBD1 (6 bases). This CDR3 is 17 amino acids long. Trimming pared 6 bases from V and 0 bases from J, leaving 20 bases between. The germline gives CDR1 MDHEN, CDR2 SYDVKM. In nucleotides, the CDR3 is TGTGCCAGCAGATATCGAAGCCACCGGGACATGAACACTGAAGCTTTCTTT. The encoded protein is CASRYRSHRDMNTEAFF.

The V call is TRBV28, the J call TRBJ2-2; unclear D gene. V lost 5 bases to trimming and J lost 0 bases, with 19 bases between them. The CDR3 sequence is 18 residues long. The germline V gene encodes CDR1 MDHEN and CDR2 SYDVKM. The CDR3 DNA sequence: TGTGCCAGCAGTCAATATACCCGACTGGGTCCGAACACCGGGGAGCTGTTTTTT. Translating it yields CASSQYTRLGPNTGELFF. Full variable domain (rest looked up from reference TRBV28 and TRBJ2-2): DVKVTQSSRYLVKRTGEKVFLECVQDMDHENMFWYRQDPGLGLRLIYFSYDVKMKEKGDIPEGYSVSREKKERFSLILESASTNQTSMYLCASSQYTRLGPNTGELFFGEGSRLTVL.

The V and J genes are TRBV24-1 and TRBJ1-5, with a tentative D call TRBD1 (5 bases). Per germline, CDR1 KGHDR and CDR2 SFDVKD. There are 15 residues in the CDR3. The V end lost 0 bases, the J end lost 3 bases, and 8 bases lay between the germline ends. This CDR3 is CATSDLPGFNQPQHF. DNA for the CDR3: TGTGCCACCAGTGATTTGCCAGGGTTCAATCAGCCCCAGCATTTT.

J is TRBJ1-6 and V is TRBV28, with 9 bases matching TRBD1. Looked up from germline, CDR1 is MDHEN and CDR2 is SYDVKM. The length of the CDR3 is 14 residues. The J segment lost 8 bases and the V segment lost 3 bases, leaving 2 bases of the junction unmatched. The CDR3 is CASSFRTGDSPLHF. In DNA form, the CDR3 reads TGTGCCAGCAGTTTTAGGACAGGGGATTCACCCCTCCACTTT.

V and J are TRBV19 and TRBJ2-7, with TRBD1 identical over 8 bases. CDR3 size: 14 residues. Germline CDR1 and CDR2: LNHDA and SQIVND (reference sequence). V lost 4 bases to trimming and J lost 3 bases; unmatched junction nucleotides: 5. CDR3 nucleotides: TGTGCCAGTAGTACCCGGGACAGGAGCTACGAGCAGTACTTC. Amino acid sequence: CASSTRDRSYEQYF.

The CDR3 region has the DNA TGTGCCATCAGTGATAGAGGGCAGGCCGCAACTAATGAAAAACTGTTTTTT. This translates into CAISDRGQAATNEKLFF. The chain couples TRBV10-3 to TRBJ1-4; no reliable D call. Germline assignment: CDR1 ENHRY and CDR2 SYGVKD. V was cut by 3 bases and J by 0 bases, with 14 bases left in between. The CDR3 is 17 amino acids.

This rearrangement joins TRBV19 to TRBJ2-3; D gene uncertain. The CDR3 loop spans 12 amino acids. Trimming stripped 1 base from V and 6 bases from J, with 5 bases between. Germline CDR1 LNHDA, CDR2 SQIVND (reference sequence). For the CDR3, the DNA is TGTGCCAGTAGTATAGCCCGGGATACGCAGTATTTT. Translated: CASSIARDTQYF.

The CDR3: CASSLAGDIYGYTF. CDR3 sequence (DNA): TGTGCCAGCAGCTTAGCTGGGGACATCTATGGCTACACCTTC. The chain combines TRBV7-9 with TRBJ1-2; TRBD1 is a possible D gene (6 bases). The CDR3 runs 14 residues. Trimming cost V 0 bases and J 4 bases, with 9 bases left between them. CDR1 is SEHNR, CDR2 FQNEAQ, per germline (reference sequence).

The chain couples TRBV27 to TRBJ2-7; 7 bases are a match to TRBD1. The germline V gene has CDR1 MNHEY and CDR2 SMNVEV (reference sequence). Trimming took 1 base from V and 8 from J; bases not matched to a gene: 8. CDR3 length equals 14 residues. Here the CDR3 DNA reads TGTGCCAGCAGTTTATTGGGGGTGGACAGGAAGCAGTACTTC. Protein sequence: CASSLLGVDRKQYF.

The V and J genes are TRBV28 and TRBJ1-5; possibly TRBD1 for D (5 bases). V was clipped by 2 bases and J by 2 bases, with 10 bases between them. There are 15 residues in the CDR3. Germline CDR1 is MDHEN and CDR2 is SYDVKM. The CDR3 reads CASSLTQGGNQPQHF. CDR3 coding DNA: TGTGCCAGCAGTTTAACTCAGGGTGGCAATCAGCCCCAGCATTTT.

CDR3 sequence (DNA): TGTGCCAGCAGCCGTACAGGGAACACTGAAGCTTTCTTT. Its translation is CASSRTGNTEAFF. The rearrangement uses TRBV7-3 and TRBJ1-1; D might be TRBD1 (5 bases). CDR3 size: 13 residues. CDR1 SGHTA and CDR2 FQGTGA come from the germline V gene. Trimming removed 5 bases from V and 1 base from J, with 8 bases in between.

The chain uses TRBV7-9 and TRBJ1-1; D is unresolved. CDR3 length: 14 residues. V shed 6 bases and J shed 0 bases, with 11 bases lying between them. Germline V gives CDR1 SEHNR, CDR2 FQNEAQ (reference sequence). The CDR3 is CASRPTFMNTEAFF. The DNA for the CDR3 is TGTGCCAGCAGGCCTACTTTCATGAACACTGAAGCTTTCTTT.

The chain carries TRBV28 and TRBJ2-5, with 9 bases lining up with TRBD1. The CDR3 runs to 14 residues. Germline V gene data show CDR1 as MDHEN and CDR2 as SYDVKM. The J segment lost 6 bases and the V segment lost 6 bases, leaving 8 bases of the junction unmatched. CDR3 nucleotides: TGTGCCAGCAGCGGGACAGGGTATCCACAGACCCAGTACTTC. Translated, it gives CASSGTGYPQTQYF.

This chain links TRBV6-5 with TRBJ2-7; no clear D. The V gene's germline CDR1 is MNHEY and CDR2 SVGAGI. Trimming shortened V by 2 bases and J by 1 base, and 9 bases separated the two germline ends. The CDR3 is 14 amino acids. CDR3 sequence reads: CASSYNDLSYEQYF. CDR3 nucleotide sequence: TGTGCCAGCAGTTACAACGACTTATCCTACGAGCAGTACTTC.

The V call is TRBV19, the J call TRBJ1-2; the D gene is possibly TRBD1 (5 bases). The CDR3 spans 16 residues. V dropped 6 bases and J dropped 4 bases, with 21 bases sitting between them. Germline values: CDR1 LNHDA, CDR2 SQIVND (reference sequence). This chain's CDR3 is CASSPPAGKSVYGYTF. CDR3 in DNA: TGTGCCAGTAGCCCTCCAGCAGGGAAATCTGTCTATGGCTACACCTTC.

The CDR3 reads CASSQDRSGEQFF. In DNA form, the CDR3 reads TGCGCCAGCAGCCAAGATCGATCGGGAGAGCAGTTCTTC. This chain joins TRBV4-3 and TRBJ2-1; possible D gene TRBD2, 5 bases. In germline, CDR1 is LGHNA, CDR2 YSLEER. The CDR3 loop spans 13 amino acids. V lost 0 bases and J lost 10, with 10 bases in between.